This paragraph reports one TCR beta chain. Its antigen is not known. CDR1 and CDR2 (germline): SGDLS, YYNGEE. V was shortened by 0 bases and J by 4 bases, with 20 bases between the two germline ends. CDR3 length: 18 residues. This sample was taken from a study of cytomegalovirus exposure and HLA in healthy donors. Study-wide results and limits: Available immune exposure information was restricted to CMV serostatus only. Roughly uniform sequencing depth across donors was assumed, possibly incorrectly.

Healthy donors of bone marrow made up the group. Both 60 Vbeta primers and 13 Jbeta primers went into the PCR. Assay: immunoSEQ multiplex PCR; the TCRdb copy retains only in-frame clones and omits some. The sample lists some 170,000 clones; 70% to 85% were seen once. This clonotype was sampled from a human donor in good health. The V gene is TRBV9, the J gene TRBJ2-1; a weak D match, TRBD2 (6 bases). The sequenced material came from PBMCs. CDR3 sequence (DNA): TGTGCCAGCAGCGTAGGCCCCGTCAGCGGGCAAGGGTACAATGAGCAGTTCTTC. Translating it yields CASSVGPVSGQGYNEQFF.